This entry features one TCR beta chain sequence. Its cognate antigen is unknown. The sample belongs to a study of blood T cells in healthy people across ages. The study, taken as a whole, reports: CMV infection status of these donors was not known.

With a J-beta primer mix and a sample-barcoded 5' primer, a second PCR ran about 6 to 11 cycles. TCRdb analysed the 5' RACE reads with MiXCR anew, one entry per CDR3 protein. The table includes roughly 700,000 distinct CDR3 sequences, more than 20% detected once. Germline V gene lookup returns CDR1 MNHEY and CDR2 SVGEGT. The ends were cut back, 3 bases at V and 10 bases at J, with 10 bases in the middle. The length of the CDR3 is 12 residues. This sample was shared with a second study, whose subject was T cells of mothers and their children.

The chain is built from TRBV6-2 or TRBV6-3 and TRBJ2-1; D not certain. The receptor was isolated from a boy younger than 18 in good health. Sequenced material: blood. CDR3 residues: CASSYRVIEQFF. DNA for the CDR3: TGTGCCAGCAGTTATAGAGTAATAGAGCAGTTCTTC.